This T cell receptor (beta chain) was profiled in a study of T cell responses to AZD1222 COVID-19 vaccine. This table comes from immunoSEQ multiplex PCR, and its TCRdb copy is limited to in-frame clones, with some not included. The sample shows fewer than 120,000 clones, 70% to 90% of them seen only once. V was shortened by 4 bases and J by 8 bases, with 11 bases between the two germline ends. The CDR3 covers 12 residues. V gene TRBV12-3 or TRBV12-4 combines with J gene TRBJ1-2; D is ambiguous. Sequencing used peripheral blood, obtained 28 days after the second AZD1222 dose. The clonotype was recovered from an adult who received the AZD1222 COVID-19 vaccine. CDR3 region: CASSSDGGGYTF. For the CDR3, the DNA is TGTGCCAGCAGTTCGGACGGTGGCGGCTACACCTTC.